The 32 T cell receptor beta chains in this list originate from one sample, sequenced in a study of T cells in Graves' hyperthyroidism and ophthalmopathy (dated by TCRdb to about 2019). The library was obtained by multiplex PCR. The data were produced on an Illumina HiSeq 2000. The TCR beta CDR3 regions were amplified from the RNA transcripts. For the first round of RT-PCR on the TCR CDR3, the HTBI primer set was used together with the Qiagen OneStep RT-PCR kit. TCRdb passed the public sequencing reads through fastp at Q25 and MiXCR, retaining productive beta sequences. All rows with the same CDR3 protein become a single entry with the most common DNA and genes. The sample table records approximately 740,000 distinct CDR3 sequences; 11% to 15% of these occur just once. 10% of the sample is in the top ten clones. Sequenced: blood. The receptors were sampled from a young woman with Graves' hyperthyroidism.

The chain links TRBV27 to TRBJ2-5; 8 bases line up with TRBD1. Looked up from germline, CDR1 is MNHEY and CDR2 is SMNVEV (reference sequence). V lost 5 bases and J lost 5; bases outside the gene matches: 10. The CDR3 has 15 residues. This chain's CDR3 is CASSMRQGWPETQYF. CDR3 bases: TGTGCCAGCAGTATGCGACAGGGGTGGCCTGAGACCCAGTACTTC.

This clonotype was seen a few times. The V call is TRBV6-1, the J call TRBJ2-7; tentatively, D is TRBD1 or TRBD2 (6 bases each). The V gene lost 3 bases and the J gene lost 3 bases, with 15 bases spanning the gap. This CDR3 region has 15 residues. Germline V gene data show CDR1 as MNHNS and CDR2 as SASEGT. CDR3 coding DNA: TGTGCCAGCAGTGACCTCGCGGGACATCTCTACGAGCAGTACTTC. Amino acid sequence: CASSDLAGHLYEQYF.

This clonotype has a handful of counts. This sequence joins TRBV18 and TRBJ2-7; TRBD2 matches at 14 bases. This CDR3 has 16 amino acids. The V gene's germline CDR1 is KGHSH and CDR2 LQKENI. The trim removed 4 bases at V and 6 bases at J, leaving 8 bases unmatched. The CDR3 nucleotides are TGTGCCAGCTCACGGAGGACTAGCGGGAGGACTGCCGAGCAGTACTTC. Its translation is CASSRRTSGRTAEQYF.

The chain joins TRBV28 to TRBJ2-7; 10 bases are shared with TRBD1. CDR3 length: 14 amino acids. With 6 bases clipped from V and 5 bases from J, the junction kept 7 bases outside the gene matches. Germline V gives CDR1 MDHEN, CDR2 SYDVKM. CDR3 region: CASSNGTGANEQYF. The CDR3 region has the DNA TGTGCCAGCAGCAACGGGACAGGGGCCAACGAGCAGTACTTC.

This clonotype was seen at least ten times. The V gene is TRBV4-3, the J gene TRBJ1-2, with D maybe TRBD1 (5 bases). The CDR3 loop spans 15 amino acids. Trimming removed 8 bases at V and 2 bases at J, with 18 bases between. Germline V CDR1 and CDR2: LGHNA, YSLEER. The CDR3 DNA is TGCGCCAGCCAGGGAAAGTCGGGGTCCAACTATGGCTACACCTTC. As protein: CASQGKSGSNYGYTF.

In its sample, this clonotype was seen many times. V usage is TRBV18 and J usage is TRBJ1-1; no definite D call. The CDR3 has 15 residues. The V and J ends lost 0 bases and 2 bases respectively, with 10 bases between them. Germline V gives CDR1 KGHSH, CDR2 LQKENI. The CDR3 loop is CASSPPETGNTEAFF. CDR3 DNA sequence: TGTGCCAGCTCACCACCTGAGACGGGTAACACTGAAGCTTTCTTT.

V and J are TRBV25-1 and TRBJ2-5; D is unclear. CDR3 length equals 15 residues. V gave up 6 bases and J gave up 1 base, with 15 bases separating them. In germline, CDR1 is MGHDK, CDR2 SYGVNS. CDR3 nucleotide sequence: TGTGCCAGCAGCCGGATAGAGGCACCCCAAGAGACCCAGTACTTC. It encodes CASSRIEAPQETQYF.

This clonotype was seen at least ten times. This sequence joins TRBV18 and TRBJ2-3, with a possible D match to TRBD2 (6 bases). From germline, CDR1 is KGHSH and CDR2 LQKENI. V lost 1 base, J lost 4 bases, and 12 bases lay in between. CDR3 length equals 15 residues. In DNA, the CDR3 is TGTGCCAGCTCACCACGGGGACTTCGGGCAGATACGCAGTATTTT. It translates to CASSPRGLRADTQYF.

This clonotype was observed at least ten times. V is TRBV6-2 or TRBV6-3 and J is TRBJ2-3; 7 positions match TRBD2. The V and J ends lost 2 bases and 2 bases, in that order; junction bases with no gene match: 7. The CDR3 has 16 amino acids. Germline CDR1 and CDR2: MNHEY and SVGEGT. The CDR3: CASSYPSGGHTDTQYF. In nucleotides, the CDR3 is TGTGCCAGCAGTTACCCTAGCGGAGGGCACACAGATACGCAGTATTTT.

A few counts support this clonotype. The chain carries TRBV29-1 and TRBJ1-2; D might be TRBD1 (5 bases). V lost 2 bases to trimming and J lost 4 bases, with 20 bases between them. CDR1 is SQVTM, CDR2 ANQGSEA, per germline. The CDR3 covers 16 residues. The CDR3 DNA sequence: TGCAGCGTTGAACTTATCGGGCAGGGAGGAGGCTATGGCTACACCTTC. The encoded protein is CSVELIGQGGGYGYTF.

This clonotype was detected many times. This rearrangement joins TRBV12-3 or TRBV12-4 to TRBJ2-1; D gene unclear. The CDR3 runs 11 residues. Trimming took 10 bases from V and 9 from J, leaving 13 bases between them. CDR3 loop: CATRAEREQFF. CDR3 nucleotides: TGTGCCACCCGTGCCGAGCGTGAGCAGTTCTTC.

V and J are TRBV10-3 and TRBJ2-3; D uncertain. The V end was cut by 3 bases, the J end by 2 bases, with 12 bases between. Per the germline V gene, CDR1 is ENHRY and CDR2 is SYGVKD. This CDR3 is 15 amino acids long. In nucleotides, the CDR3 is TGTGCCATCAGTGAATCCCTATCACCCACAGATACGCAGTATTTT. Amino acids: CAISESLSPTDTQYF.

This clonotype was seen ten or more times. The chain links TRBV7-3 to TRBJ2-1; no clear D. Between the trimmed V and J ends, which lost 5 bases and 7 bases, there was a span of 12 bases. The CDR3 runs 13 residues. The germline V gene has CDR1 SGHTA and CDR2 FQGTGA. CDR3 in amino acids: CASSQGPGNEQFF. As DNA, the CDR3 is TGTGCCAGCAGCCAAGGGCCCGGAAATGAGCAGTTCTTC.

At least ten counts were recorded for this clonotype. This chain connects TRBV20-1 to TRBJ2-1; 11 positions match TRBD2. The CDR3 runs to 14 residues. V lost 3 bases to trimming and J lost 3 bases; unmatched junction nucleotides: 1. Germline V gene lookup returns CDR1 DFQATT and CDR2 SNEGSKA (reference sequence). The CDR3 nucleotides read TGCAGTGCTAGTAGCGGGGGGGACTACAATGAGCAGTTCTTC. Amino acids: CSASSGGDYNEQFF.

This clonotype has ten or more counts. The CDR3 nucleotides read TGCAGTGCTAGGAAGGAGCCGAGCGGGAGTTTGGTTTCTGGGGCCAACGTCCTGACTTTC. Protein product: CSARKEPSGSLVSGANVLTF. This chain joins TRBV20-1 and TRBJ2-6; TRBD2 matches at 8 bases. Looked up from germline, CDR1 is DFQATT and CDR2 is SNEGSKA (reference sequence). The ends lost 3 bases at V and 1 base at J; junction bases unmatched: 17. The CDR3 extends over 20 amino acids.

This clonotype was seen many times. Here the CDR3 reads CASSLELAGVQETQYF. DNA of the CDR3: TGTGCCAGCAGCTTAGAACTAGCGGGAGTACAAGAGACCCAGTACTTC. The rearrangement joins TRBV13 to TRBJ2-5; 11 positions match TRBD2. The CDR3 covers 16 residues. Germline lookup yields CDR1 PRHDT and CDR2 FYEKMQ (reference sequence). V was clipped by 1 base and J by 2 bases; unmatched bases: 3.

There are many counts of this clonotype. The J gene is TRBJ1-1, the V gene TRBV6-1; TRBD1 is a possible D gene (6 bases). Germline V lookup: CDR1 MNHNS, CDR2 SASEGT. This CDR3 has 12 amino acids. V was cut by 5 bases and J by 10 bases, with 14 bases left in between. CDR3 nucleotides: TGTGCCAGCAGTCCCTCAGGGGTAAGAGCTTTCTTT. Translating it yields CASSPSGVRAFF.

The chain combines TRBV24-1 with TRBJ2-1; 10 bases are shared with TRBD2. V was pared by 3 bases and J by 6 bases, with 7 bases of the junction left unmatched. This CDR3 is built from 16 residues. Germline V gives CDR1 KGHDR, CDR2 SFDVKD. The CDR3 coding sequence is TGTGCCACCAGTGATGCCTTAGCGGGAGGCTCCAATGAGCAGTTCTTC. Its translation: CATSDALAGGSNEQFF.

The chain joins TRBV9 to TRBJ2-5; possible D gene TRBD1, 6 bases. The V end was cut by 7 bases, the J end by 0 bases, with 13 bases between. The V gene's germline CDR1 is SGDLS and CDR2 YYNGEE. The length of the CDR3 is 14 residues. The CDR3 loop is CASGPWDNQETQYF. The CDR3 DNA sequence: TGTGCCAGCGGCCCTTGGGACAACCAAGAGACCCAGTACTTC.

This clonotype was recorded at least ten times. The CDR3 protein is CASSPGQGARSNQPQHF. The CDR3, as DNA: TGTGCCAGCTCACCGGGACAGGGGGCGAGAAGCAATCAGCCCCAGCATTTT. The rearrangement uses TRBV18 and TRBJ1-5; 12 bases map to TRBD1. The V gene end was trimmed by 3 bases and the J gene end by 1 base; junction bases not matched to a gene: 4. This CDR3 contains 17 residues. Germline CDR1 is KGHSH and CDR2 is LQKENI.

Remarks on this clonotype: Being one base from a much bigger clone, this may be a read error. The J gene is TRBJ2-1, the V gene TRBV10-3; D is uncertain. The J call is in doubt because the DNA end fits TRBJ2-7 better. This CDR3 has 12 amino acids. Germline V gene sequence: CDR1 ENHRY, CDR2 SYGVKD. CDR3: CATGVSYNEQYF. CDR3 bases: TGTGCCACTGGTGTCTCCTACAATGAGCAGTACTTC.

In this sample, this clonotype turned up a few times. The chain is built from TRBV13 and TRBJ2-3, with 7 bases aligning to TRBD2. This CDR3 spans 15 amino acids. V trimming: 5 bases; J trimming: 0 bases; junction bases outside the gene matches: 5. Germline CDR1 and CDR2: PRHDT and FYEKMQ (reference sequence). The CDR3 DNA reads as TGTGCCAGCAGCGATCTAGCGGCTAGCACAGATACGCAGTATTTT. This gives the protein CASSDLAASTDTQYF.

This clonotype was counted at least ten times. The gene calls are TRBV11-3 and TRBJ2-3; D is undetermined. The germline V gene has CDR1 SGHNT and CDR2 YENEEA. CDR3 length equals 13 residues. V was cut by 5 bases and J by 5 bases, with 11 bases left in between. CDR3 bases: TGTGCCAGCAGCCCGGGTCGGATAGATACGCAGTATTTT. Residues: CASSPGRIDTQYF.

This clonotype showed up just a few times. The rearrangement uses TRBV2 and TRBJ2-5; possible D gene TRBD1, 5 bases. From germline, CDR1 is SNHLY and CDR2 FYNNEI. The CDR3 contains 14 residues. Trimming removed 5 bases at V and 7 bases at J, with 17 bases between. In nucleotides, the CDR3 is TGTGCCAGCAGTAAAGTCCGTCAAAGGGGGACCCAGTACTTC. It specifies CASSKVRQRGTQYF.

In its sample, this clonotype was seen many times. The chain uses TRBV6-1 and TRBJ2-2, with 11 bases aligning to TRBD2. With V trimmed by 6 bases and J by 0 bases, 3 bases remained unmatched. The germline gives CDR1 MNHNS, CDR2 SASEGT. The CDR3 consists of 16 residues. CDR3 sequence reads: CASRRLAGTNTGELFF. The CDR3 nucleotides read TGTGCCAGCAGGAGACTAGCGGGAACGAACACCGGGGAGCTGTTTTTT.

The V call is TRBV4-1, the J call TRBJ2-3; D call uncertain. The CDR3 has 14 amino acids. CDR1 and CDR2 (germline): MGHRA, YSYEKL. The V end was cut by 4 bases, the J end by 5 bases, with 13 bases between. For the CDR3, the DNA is TGCGCCAGCAGCCCGAGAATATGGGGAGATACGCAGTATTTT. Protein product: CASSPRIWGDTQYF.

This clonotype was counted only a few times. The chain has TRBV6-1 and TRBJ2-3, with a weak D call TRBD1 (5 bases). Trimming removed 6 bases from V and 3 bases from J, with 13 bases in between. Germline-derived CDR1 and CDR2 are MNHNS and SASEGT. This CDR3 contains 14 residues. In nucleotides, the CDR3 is TGTGCCAGCAGCATCGGCCCAGGGACAGATACGCAGTATTTT. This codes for CASSIGPGTDTQYF.

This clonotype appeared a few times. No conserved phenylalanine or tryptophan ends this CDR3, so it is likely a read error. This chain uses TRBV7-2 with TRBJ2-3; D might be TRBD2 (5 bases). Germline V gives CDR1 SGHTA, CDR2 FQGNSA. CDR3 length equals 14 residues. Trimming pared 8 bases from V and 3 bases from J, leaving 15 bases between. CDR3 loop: CASRRTGRTDTQYL. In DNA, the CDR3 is TGTGCCAGCCGCCGTACGGGGAGAACAGATACGCAGTATCTT.

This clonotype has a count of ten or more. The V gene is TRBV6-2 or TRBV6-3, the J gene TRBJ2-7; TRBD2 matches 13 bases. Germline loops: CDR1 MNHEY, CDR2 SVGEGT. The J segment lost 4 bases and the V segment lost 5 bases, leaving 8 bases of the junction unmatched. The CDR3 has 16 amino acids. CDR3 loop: CASSDRTSGSAYEQYF. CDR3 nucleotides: TGTGCCAGCAGTGACAGGACTAGCGGGAGCGCATACGAGCAGTACTTC.

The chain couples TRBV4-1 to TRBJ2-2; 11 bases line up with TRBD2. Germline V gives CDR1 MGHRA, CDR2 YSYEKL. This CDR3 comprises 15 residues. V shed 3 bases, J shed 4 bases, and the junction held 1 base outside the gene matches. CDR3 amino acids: CASSHLAGGTGELFF. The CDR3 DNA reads TGCGCCAGCAGCCATCTAGCGGGAGGCACCGGGGAGCTGTTTTTT.

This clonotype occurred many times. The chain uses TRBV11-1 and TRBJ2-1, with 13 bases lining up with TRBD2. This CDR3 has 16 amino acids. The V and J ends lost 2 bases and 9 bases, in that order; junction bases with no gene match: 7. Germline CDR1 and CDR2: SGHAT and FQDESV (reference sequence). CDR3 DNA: TGTGCCAGCAGCTTAAGAGGACTAGCGGGAGAGGGTGAGCAGTTCTTC. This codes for CASSLRGLAGEGEQFF.

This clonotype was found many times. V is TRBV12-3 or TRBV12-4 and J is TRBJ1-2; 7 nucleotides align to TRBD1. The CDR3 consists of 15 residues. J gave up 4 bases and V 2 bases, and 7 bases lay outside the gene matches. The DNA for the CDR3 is TGTGCCAGCAGTTTAAACAACAGGGGATCCTATGGCTACACCTTC. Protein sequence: CASSLNNRGSYGYTF.